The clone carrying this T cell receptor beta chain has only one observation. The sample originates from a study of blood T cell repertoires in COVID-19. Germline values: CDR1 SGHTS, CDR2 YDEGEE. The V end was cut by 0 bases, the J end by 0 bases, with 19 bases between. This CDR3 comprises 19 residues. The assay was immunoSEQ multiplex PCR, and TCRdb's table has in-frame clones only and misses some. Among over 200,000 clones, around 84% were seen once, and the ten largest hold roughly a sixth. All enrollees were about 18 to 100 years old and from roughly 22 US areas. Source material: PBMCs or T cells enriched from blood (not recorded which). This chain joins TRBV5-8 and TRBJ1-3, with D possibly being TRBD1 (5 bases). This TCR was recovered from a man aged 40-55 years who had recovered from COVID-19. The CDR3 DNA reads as TGTGCCAGCAGCTTGGCCACCGTAGGACGGGGGTACTCTGGAAACACCATATATTTT. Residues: CASSLATVGRGYSGNTIYF. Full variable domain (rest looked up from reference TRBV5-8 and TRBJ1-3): EAGVTQSPTHLIKTRGQQATLRCSPISGHTSVYWYQQALGLGLQFLLWYDEGEERNRGNFPPRFSGRQFPNYSSELNVNALELEDSALYLCASSLATVGRGYSGNTIYFGEGSWLTVV.